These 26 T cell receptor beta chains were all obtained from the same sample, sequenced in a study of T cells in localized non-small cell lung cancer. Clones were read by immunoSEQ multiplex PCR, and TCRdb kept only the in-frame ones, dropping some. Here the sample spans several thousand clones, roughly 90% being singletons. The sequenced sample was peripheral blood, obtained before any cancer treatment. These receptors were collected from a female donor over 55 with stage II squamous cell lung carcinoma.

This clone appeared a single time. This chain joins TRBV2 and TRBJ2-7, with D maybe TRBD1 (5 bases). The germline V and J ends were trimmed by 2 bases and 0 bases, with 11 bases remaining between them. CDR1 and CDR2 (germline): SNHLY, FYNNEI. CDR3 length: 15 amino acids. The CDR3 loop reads CASSESADSSYEQYV. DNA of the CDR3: TGTGCCAGCAGTGAATCGGCCGACAGCTCCTACGAGCAGTACGTC.

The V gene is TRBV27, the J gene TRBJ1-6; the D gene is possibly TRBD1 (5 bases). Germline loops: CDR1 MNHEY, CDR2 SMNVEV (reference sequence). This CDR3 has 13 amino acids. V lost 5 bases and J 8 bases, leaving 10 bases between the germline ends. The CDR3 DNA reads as TGTGCCAGCAGTCGCTGGGGCGATTCACCCCTCCACTTT. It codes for CASSRWGDSPLHF.

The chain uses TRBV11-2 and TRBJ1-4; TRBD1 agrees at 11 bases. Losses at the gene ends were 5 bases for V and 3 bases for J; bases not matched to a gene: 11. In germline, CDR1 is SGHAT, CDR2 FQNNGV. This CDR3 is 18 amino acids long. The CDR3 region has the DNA TGTGCCAGCAGCCCCGCACCGGGACAGGGGGAATCTAATGAAAAACTGTTTTTT. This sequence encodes CASSPAPGQGESNEKLFF.

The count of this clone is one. CDR3 in DNA: TGTGCCAGCAGTTACTCGAACCTAGCGGGGGCCGGGGAGCTGTTTTTT. This codes for CASSYSNLAGAGELFF. The rearrangement uses TRBV6-5 and TRBJ2-2; 10 nucleotides agree with TRBD2. V shed 0 bases and J 6 bases; nucleotides not matched to a gene: 4. This CDR3 region has 16 residues. Germline V gives CDR1 MNHEY, CDR2 SVGAGI.

The CDR3 nucleotides read TGTGCCAGCACGGGGGGGGGCACTGAAGCTTTCTTT. Its protein product is CASTGGGTEAFF. This chain connects TRBV9 to TRBJ1-1; TRBD1 might be the D (5 bases). From germline, CDR1 is SGDLS and CDR2 YYNGEE. This CDR3 spans 12 amino acids. The V gene lost 6 bases and the J gene lost 4 bases, with 10 bases spanning the gap.

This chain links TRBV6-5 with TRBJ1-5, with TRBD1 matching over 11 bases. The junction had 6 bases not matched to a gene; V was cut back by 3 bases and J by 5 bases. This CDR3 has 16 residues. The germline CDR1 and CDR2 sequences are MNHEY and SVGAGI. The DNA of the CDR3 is TGTGCCAGCAGTTATAAGGGACAGGGGGACCATCAGCCCCAGCATTTT. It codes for CASSYKGQGDHQPQHF.

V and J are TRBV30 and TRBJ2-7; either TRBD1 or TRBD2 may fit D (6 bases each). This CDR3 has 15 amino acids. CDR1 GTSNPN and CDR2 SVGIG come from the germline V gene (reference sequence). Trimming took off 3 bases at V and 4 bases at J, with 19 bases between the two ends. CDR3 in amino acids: CAWSSRGPEFYEQYF. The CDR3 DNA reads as TGTGCCTGGAGCTCTCGGGGGCCGGAGTTTTACGAGCAGTACTTC. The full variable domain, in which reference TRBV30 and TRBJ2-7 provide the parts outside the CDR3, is SQTIHQWPATLVQPVGSPLSLECTVEGTSNPNLYWYRQAAGRGLQLLFYSVGIGQISSEVPQNLSASRPQDRQFILSSKKLLLSDSGFYLCAWSSRGPEFYEQYFGPGTRLTVT.

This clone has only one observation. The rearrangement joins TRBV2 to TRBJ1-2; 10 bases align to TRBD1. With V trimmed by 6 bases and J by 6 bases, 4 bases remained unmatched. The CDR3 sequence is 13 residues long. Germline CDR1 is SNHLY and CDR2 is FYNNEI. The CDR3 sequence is CASRPGTGDGYTF. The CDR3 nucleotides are TGTGCCAGCAGGCCCGGGACAGGGGATGGCTACACCTTC.

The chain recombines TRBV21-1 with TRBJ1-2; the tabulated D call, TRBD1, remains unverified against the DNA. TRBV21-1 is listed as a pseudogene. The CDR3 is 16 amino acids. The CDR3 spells CASSISVQGLLVGYTF. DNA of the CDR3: TGTGCCAGCAGCATCTCTGTACAGGGCCTTCTGGTGGGCTACACCTTC.

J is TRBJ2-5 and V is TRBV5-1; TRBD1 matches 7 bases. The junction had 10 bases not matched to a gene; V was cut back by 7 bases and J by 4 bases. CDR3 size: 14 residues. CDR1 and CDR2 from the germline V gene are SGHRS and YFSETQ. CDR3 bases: TGCGCCAGCTCGCGAGGACAGGCTTCAGAGACCCAGTACTTC. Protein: CASSRGQASETQYF.

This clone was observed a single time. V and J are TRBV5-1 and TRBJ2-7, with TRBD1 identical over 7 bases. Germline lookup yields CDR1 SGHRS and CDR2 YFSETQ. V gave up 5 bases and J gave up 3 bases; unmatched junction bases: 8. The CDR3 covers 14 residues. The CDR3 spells CASSPLRQGYEQYF. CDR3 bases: TGCGCCAGCAGTCCCCTCCGACAGGGCTACGAGCAGTACTTC.

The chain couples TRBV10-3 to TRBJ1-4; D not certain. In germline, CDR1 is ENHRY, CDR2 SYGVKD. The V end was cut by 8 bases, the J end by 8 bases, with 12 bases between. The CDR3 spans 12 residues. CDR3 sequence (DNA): TGTGCCATCTCCGACGGGGTAGAAAAACTGTTTTTT. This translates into CAISDGVEKLFF.

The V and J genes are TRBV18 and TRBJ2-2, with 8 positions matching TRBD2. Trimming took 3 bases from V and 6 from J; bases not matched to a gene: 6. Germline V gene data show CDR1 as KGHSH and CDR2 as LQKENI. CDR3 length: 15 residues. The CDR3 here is CASSPSQREPGELFF. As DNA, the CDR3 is TGTGCCAGCTCACCGTCCCAGCGGGAGCCCGGGGAGCTGTTTTTT.

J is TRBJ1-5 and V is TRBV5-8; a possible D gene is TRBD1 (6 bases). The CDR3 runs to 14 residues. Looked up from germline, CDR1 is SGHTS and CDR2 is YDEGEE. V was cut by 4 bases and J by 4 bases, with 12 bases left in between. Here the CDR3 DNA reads TGTGCCAGCAGCCGGGGGCTGGGGAATCAGCCCCAGCATTTT. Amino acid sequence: CASSRGLGNQPQHF.

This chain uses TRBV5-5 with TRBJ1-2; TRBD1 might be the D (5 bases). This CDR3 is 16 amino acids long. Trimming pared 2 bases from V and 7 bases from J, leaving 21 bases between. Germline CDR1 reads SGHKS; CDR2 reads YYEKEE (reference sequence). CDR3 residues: CASSFTEHGGNSGYTF. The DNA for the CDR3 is TGTGCCAGCAGCTTTACGGAGCACGGGGGTAATAGTGGCTACACCTTC.

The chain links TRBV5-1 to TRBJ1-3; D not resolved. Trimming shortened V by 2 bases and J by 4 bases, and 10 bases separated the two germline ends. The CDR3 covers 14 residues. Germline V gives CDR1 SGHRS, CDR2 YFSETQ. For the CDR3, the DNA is TGCGCCAGCAGCTTCCAAACACCCGGAAACACCATATATTTT. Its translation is CASSFQTPGNTIYF.

CDR3 residues: CASSSRTAGYTF. The CDR3 nucleotides read TGTGCCAGCAGCTCTAGGACAGCCGGCTACACCTTC. The rearrangement links TRBV7-9 to TRBJ1-2, with D perhaps TRBD1 (6 bases). The CDR3 spans 12 residues. Trimming pared 4 bases from V and 8 bases from J, leaving 11 bases between. Germline assignment: CDR1 SEHNR and CDR2 FQNEAQ (reference sequence).

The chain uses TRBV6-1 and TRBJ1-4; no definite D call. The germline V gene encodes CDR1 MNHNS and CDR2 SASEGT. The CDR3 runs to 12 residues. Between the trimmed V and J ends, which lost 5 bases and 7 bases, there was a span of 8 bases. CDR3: CASSPTLEKLFF. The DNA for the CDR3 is TGTGCCAGCAGTCCCACGCTTGAAAAACTGTTTTTT.

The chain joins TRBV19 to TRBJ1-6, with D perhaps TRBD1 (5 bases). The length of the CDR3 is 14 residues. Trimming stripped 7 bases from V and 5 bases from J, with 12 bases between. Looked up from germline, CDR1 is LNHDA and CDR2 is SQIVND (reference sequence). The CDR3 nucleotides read TGTGCCAGTACTATTGGCAGGGATAATTCACCCCTCCACTTT. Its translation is CASTIGRDNSPLHF.

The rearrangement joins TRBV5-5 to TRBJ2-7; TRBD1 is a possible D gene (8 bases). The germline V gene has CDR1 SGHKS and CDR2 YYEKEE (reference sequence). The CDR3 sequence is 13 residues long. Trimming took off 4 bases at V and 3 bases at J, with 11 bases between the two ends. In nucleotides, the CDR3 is TGTGCCAGCAGCAGCGGGACAGGCTACGAGCAGTACGTC. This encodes CASSSGTGYEQYV.

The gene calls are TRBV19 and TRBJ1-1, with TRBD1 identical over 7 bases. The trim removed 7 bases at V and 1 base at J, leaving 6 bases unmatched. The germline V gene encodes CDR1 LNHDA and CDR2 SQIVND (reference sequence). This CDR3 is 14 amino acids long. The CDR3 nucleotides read TGTGCCAGTAAGGAGACAGGGACGAACACTGAAGCTTTCTTT. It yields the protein CASKETGTNTEAFF.

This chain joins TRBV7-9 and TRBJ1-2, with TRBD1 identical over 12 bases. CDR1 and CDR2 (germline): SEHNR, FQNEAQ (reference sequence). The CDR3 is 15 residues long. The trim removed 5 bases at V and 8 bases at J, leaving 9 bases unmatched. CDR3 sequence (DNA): TGTGCCAGCAGCCTATCCGGGACAGGGGGCGGAGGCTACACCTTC. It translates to CASSLSGTGGGGYTF.

The CDR3 is CASSLYRNYGYTF. The CDR3 DNA sequence: TGCGCCAGCAGCTTATATAGGAACTATGGCTACACCTTC. The genes are TRBV5-1 and TRBJ1-2; D is uncertain. Trimming stripped 2 bases from V and 2 bases from J, with 7 bases between. The V gene's germline CDR1 is SGHRS and CDR2 YFSETQ. The CDR3 sequence is 13 residues long.

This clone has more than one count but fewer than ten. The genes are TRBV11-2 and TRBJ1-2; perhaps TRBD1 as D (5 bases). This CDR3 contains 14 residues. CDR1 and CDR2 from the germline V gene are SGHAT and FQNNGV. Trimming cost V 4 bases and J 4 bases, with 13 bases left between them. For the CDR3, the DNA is TGTGCCAGCAGCTCCCCCGCGGACACCTATGGCTACACCTTC. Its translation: CASSSPADTYGYTF. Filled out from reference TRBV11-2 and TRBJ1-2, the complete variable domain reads EAGVAQSPRYKIIEKRQSVAFWCNPISGHATLYWYQQILGQGPKLLIQFQNNGVVDDSQLPKDRFSAERLKGVDSTLKIQPAKLEDSAVYLCASSSPADTYGYTFGSGTRLTVV.

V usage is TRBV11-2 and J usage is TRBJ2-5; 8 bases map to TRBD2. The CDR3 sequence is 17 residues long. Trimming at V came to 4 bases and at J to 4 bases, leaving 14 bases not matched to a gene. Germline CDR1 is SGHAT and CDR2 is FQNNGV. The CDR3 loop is CASSSTSGGAFGETQYF. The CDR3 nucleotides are TGTGCCAGCAGCTCGACATCGGGGGGGGCATTCGGAGAGACCCAGTACTTC. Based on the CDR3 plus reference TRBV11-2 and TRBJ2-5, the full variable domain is EAGVAQSPRYKIIEKRQSVAFWCNPISGHATLYWYQQILGQGPKLLIQFQNNGVVDDSQLPKDRFSAERLKGVDSTLKIQPAKLEDSAVYLCASSSTSGGAFGETQYFGPGTRLLVL.

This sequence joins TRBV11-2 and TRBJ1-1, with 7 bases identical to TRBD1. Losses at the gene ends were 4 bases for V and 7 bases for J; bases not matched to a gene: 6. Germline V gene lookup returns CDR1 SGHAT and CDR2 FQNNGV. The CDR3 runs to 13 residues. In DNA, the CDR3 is TGTGCCAGCAGCTCCGACAGGGTGGGTGAAGCTTTCTTT. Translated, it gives CASSSDRVGEAFF.